Sequencing of this T cell receptor beta chain was carried out in a study of control samples from healthy donors and cancer patients. The CDR3 is 15 amino acids. Germline loops: CDR1 SGHRS, CDR2 YFSETQ. Unmatched junction bases numbered 3, after V lost 0 bases and J lost 3 bases. Generated by immunoSEQ multiplex PCR, the TCRdb table keeps only in-frame clones and is missing some. This table holds 90,000 or so clones, around four fifths found once. This chain uses TRBV5-1 with TRBJ1-5; 7 positions match TRBD1. The receptor comes from a man aged 25-45 years in good health. Sequenced sample: blood. The CDR3 nucleotides are TGCGCCAGCAGCTTGGGAGGGACAGACAATCAGCCCCAGCATTTT. The encoded protein is CASSLGGTDNQPQHF. The entire variable domain, with the rest obtained from reference TRBV5-1 and TRBJ1-5, is as follows: KAGVTQTPRYLIKTRGQQVTLSCSPISGHRSVSWYQQTPGQGLQFLFEYFSETQRNKGNFPGRFSGRQFSNSRSEMNVSTLELGDSALYLCASSLGGTDNQPQHFGDGTRLSIL.